This paragraph covers one T cell receptor (beta chain) sequence. Its antigen remains unidentified. The sample originates from a study of shared clonotypes between healthy human individuals. The study, taken as a whole, reports: Sorted-subset sequencing was shown by rarefaction to be incomplete despite large depth.

The germline V and J ends were trimmed by 5 bases and 8 bases, with 24 bases remaining between them. Germline V lookup: CDR1 MDHEN, CDR2 SYDVKM. This CDR3 has 16 amino acids. Sequenced by immunoSEQ multiplex PCR; TCRdb stores in-frame clones only, minus some. Seen here are approximately 640,000 clones, around 91% observed once, and the top ten hold 30% to 40%. The chain combines TRBV28 with TRBJ1-2; a possible D gene is TRBD1 (6 bases). The receptor comes from a man aged 18 to 30 in good health. Some clones in this sample may be carry-over from other donors' samples. Sequencing input: memory CD8+ T cells from PBMCs. Subset noted: CD45RO+ cells pooled with CCR7-negative TemRA cells. CDR3 residues: CASSGRTGQPSGGYTF. CDR3 coding DNA: TGTGCCAGCAGTGGGCGTACAGGACAGCCCTCGGGAGGCTACACCTTC.